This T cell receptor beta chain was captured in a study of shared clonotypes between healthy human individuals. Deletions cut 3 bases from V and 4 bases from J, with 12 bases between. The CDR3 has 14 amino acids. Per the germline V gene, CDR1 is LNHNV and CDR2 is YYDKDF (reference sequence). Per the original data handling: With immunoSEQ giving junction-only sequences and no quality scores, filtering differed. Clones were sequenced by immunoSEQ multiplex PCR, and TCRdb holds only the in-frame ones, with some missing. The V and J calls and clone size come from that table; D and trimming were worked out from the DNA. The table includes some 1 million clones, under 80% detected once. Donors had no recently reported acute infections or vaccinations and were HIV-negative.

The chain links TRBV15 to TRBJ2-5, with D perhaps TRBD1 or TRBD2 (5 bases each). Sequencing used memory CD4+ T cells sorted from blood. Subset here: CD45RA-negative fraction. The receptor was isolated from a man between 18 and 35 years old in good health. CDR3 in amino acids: CATSRPGATETQYF. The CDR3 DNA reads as TGTGCCACCAGCAGGCCCGGGGCTACAGAGACCCAGTACTTC.